Below, 10 T cell receptor beta chains from the same sample are listed, as sequenced in a study of tumor-infiltrating lymphocytes in oesophageal squamous cell carcinoma. TCRdb processed the PCR reads anew with MiXCR; each CDR3 protein has one entry. The sample has about 11,000 distinct CDR3 sequences, around 50% seen once. Sequencing was performed on esophageal tumor tissue. The receptors come from a female donor with esophageal squamous cell carcinoma.

V usage is TRBV6-5 and J usage is TRBJ1-4; D possibly corresponds to TRBD1 (5 bases). The CDR3 consists of 16 residues. The V end was cut by 5 bases, the J end by 0 bases, with 13 bases between. Germline values: CDR1 MNHEY, CDR2 SVGAGI. CDR3 DNA sequence: TGTGCCAGCAGTCTTCGCAGGGTTGCAACTAATGAAAAACTGTTTTTT. Translating gives CASSLRRVATNEKLFF.

The chain joins TRBV7-2 to TRBJ2-5; TRBD2 might be the D (6 bases). The J call may be incorrect, as the DNA end agrees better with TRBJ2-1. Germline V gene lookup returns CDR1 SGHTA and CDR2 FQGNSA. The CDR3 is made up of 14 amino acids. This CDR3 is CASSLSRPAGEQFF. The CDR3 nucleotides read TGTGCCAGCAGCTTATCACGACCAGCGGGTGAGCAGTTCTTC.

This clonotype was detected many times. CDR3: CASRPFRPGFDGYGYTF. The CDR3 DNA sequence: TGTGCCAGCAGACCATTTAGGCCGGGATTTGATGGCTATGGCTACACCTTC. The V call is TRBV6-1, the J call TRBJ1-2, with D unresolved. V was shortened by 6 bases and J by 4 bases, with 24 bases between the two germline ends. The CDR3 extends over 17 amino acids. Germline assignment: CDR1 MNHNS and CDR2 SASEGT.

This chain uses TRBV6-6 with TRBJ2-1, with 9 nucleotides matching TRBD2. Germline V gene lookup returns CDR1 MNHNY and CDR2 SVGAGI (reference sequence). Trimming at V came to 2 bases and at J to 4 bases, leaving 15 bases not matched to a gene. CDR3 length: 19 residues. The DNA for the CDR3 is TGTGCCAGCAGTTACGCCGGACTAGCGTTTTACTCGGCGTACAATGAGCAGTTCTTC. Protein: CASSYAGLAFYSAYNEQFF.

This chain joins TRBV4-2 and TRBJ1-2; no definite D call. The CDR3 has 14 residues. The germline CDR1 and CDR2 sequences are LGHNA and YNFKEQ. The ends were cut back, 1 base at V and 3 bases at J, with 9 bases in the middle. CDR3 sequence: CASSQAVGDYGYTF. For the CDR3, the DNA is TGTGCCAGCAGCCAAGCAGTCGGGGACTATGGCTACACCTTC.

This rearrangement joins TRBV28 to TRBJ2-5; 10 bases agree with TRBD1. The better agreement between TRBJ2-7 and the DNA end casts doubt on the J call. The CDR3 covers 16 residues. From germline, CDR1 is MDHEN and CDR2 SYDVKM. The CDR3 region has the DNA TGTGCCAGCAGTTTACCCGGGACAGGGGATTCCTACGAGCAGTACTTC. This translates into CASSLPGTGDSYEQYF.

The chain couples TRBV7-8 to TRBJ2-1, with D possibly matching TRBD1 (6 bases). The V end lost 3 bases, the J end lost 8 bases, and 8 bases lay between the germline ends. The CDR3 has 12 residues. The germline gives CDR1 SGHVS, CDR2 FQNEAQ. The CDR3 loop is CASSFAGDEQFF. The CDR3 region has the DNA TGTGCCAGCAGCTTTGCAGGGGATGAGCAGTTCTTC.

This chain links TRBV6-5 with TRBJ2-5, with D perhaps assigned TRBD1 or TRBD2 (5 bases each). V shed 5 bases and J shed 5 bases, with 12 bases lying between them. Germline V gene lookup returns CDR1 MNHEY and CDR2 SVGAGI. The CDR3 extends over 13 amino acids. CDR3 bases: TGTGCCAGCAGTCGGGACCTCAGGGAGACCCAGTACTTC. Protein: CASSRDLRETQYF.

This chain uses TRBV10-3 with TRBJ1-1, with 8 bases matching TRBD1. V lost 6 bases to trimming and J lost 2 bases; unmatched junction nucleotides: 8. This CDR3 contains 15 residues. Germline assignment: CDR1 ENHRY and CDR2 SYGVKD. DNA of the CDR3: TGTGCCATCAGAAGAGACAGGGGCCGAAACACTGAAGCTTTCTTT. It specifies CAIRRDRGRNTEAFF.

This clonotype was found a few times. The rearrangement joins TRBV7-3 to TRBJ2-1; the D gene is possibly TRBD2 (7 bases). Germline V lookup: CDR1 SGHTA, CDR2 FQGTGA. This CDR3 spans 15 amino acids. The germline V and J ends were trimmed by 1 base and 5 bases, with 12 bases remaining between them. The CDR3 coding sequence is TGTGCCAGCAGCTTAAGTCGGGGGGCCAACAATGAGCAGTTCTTC. Translation: CASSLSRGANNEQFF. Complete variable domain (other parts from reference TRBV7-3 and TRBJ2-1): GAGVSQTPSNKVTEKGKYVELRCDPISGHTALYWYRQSLGQGPEFLIYFQGTGAADDSGLPNDRFFAVRPEGSVSTLKIQRTERGDSAVYLCASSLSRGANNEQFFGPGTRLTVL.